Below, 25 T cell receptor beta chains from the same sample are listed, as sequenced in a study of T cells in Graves' hyperthyroidism and ophthalmopathy. Amplified TCR beta CDR3 regions came from RNA transcripts. HTBI primers were employed in a first-round RT-PCR of the TCR CDR3. TCRdb redid the calling of the multiplex PCR reads with MiXCR, one entry per CDR3 protein. The table shows some 350,000 distinct CDR3 sequences, with roughly an eighth occurring only once. Input material: blood. The receptors here all came from a woman aged 35 to 49 with Graves' ophthalmopathy.

At least ten counts were recorded for this clonotype. V and J are TRBV12-3 or TRBV12-4 and TRBJ2-3; the match to TRBD2 covers 7 bases. V lost 2 bases and J lost 8; bases outside the gene matches: 7. The CDR3 is 14 residues long. CDR3 nucleotides: TGTGCCAGCAGTTTATCTAGCGGTCTACGTACGCAGTATTTT. Protein product: CASSLSSGLRTQYF.

This clonotype was picked up many times. The chain combines TRBV2 with TRBJ1-4, with a weak D call TRBD1 (6 bases). The CDR3 contains 15 residues. The ends were cut back, 6 bases at V and 3 bases at J, with 14 bases in the middle. Germline CDR1 SNHLY, CDR2 FYNNEI. The CDR3 nucleotides are TGTGCCAGCAGCAAAGACAGGACCTCTAATGAAAAACTGTTTTTT. As protein: CASSKDRTSNEKLFF.

This clonotype was counted ten times or more. V usage is TRBV12-3 or TRBV12-4 and J usage is TRBJ1-2; D is ambiguous. Trimming took off 4 bases at V and 6 bases at J, with 9 bases between the two ends. The length of the CDR3 is 12 residues. CDR3 residues: CASSSQFDGYTF. CDR3 bases: TGTGCCAGCAGTTCGCAATTCGATGGCTACACCTTC.

This clonotype came up many times. This chain connects TRBV5-1 to TRBJ2-7; TRBD2 might be the D (6 bases). There are 15 residues in the CDR3. Germline V gene data show CDR1 as SGHRS and CDR2 as YFSETQ. V lost 1 base and J 0 bases, leaving 11 bases between the germline ends. The CDR3 nucleotides read TGCGCCAGCAGCTTGCGGGGGATGACCTCCTACGAGCAGTACTTC. Its translation: CASSLRGMTSYEQYF.

This clonotype was recorded many times. The chain carries TRBV7-8 and TRBJ1-4; D possibly corresponds to TRBD1 (6 bases). This CDR3 contains 14 residues. Trimming took 3 bases from V and 8 from J, leaving 13 bases between them. Germline CDR1 and CDR2: SGHVS and FQNEAQ. The CDR3 region is CASSFGGGGEKLFF. CDR3 in DNA: TGTGCCAGCAGCTTCGGAGGGGGAGGGGAAAAACTGTTTTTT.

This clonotype was picked up many times. The J gene is TRBJ1-6, the V gene TRBV27, with D maybe TRBD1 (6 bases). With 6 bases removed from V and 0 bases from J, the gap between germline ends came to 15 bases. The CDR3 length is 17 residues. Germline V gives CDR1 MNHEY, CDR2 SMNVEV (reference sequence). CDR3 residues: CASSPGQGSSYNSPLHF. The DNA of the CDR3 is TGTGCCAGCAGCCCGGGGCAGGGGAGCTCCTATAATTCACCCCTCCACTTT.

The chain uses TRBV9 and TRBJ2-5; a possible D gene is TRBD2 (6 bases). The CDR3 has 15 amino acids. Per the germline V gene, CDR1 is SGDLS and CDR2 is YYNGEE. V was shortened by 4 bases and J by 0 bases, with 13 bases between the two germline ends. In DNA, the CDR3 is TGTGCCAGCAGCTTAAGAAGCGGGTACCAAGAGACCCAGTACTTC. As protein: CASSLRSGYQETQYF.

This clonotype was seen repeatedly, ten times or more. V usage is TRBV12-5 and J usage is TRBJ1-5; maybe TRBD1 (5 bases). V lost 3 bases and J 0 bases, leaving 9 bases between the germline ends. The CDR3 totals 15 residues. From germline, CDR1 is LGHNT and CDR2 FRNRAP. CDR3 DNA: TGTGCTAGTGGTTTAGGGGTTTATAGCAATCAGCCCCAGCATTTT. Protein: CASGLGVYSNQPQHF.

The V and J genes are TRBV3-1 and TRBJ1-6; 8 bases agree with TRBD1. The CDR3 sequence is 16 residues long. Germline CDR1 is LGHDT and CDR2 is YNNKEL (reference sequence). The V and J ends lost 1 base and 10 bases, in that order; junction bases with no gene match: 9. The CDR3 region has the DNA TGTGCCAGCAGCCAAGGCGGACAGGGTAGGGGATCACCCCTCCACTTT. This gives the protein CASSQGGQGRGSPLHF.

In this sample, this clonotype turned up many times. This chain links TRBV28 with TRBJ1-5; 7 bases agree with TRBD1. This CDR3 has 16 residues. Germline lookup yields CDR1 MDHEN and CDR2 SYDVKM. J lost 2 bases, V lost 5 bases, and 9 bases had no gene match. This CDR3 is CASSRQGRMGNQPQHF. In nucleotides, the CDR3 is TGTGCCAGCAGTCGACAGGGTAGAATGGGCAATCAGCCCCAGCATTTT.

At least ten counts were recorded for this clonotype. The chain employs TRBV12-3 or TRBV12-4 and TRBJ1-1; D uncertain. V lost 8 bases to trimming and J lost 8 bases, with 18 bases between them. The CDR3 spans 13 residues. CDR3 amino acids: CASCQLRGAEAFF. For the CDR3, the DNA is TGTGCCAGCTGCCAACTACGGGGAGCGGAAGCTTTCTTT.

This clonotype was seen once. This chain uses TRBV19 with TRBJ2-2; maybe TRBD2 (5 bases). Per the germline V gene, CDR1 is LNHDA and CDR2 is SQIVND (reference sequence). Between the trimmed V and J ends, which lost 1 base and 4 bases, there was a span of 16 bases. This CDR3 region has 17 residues. The CDR3 loop reads CASSIGAGVRRTGELFF. The CDR3 DNA follows: TGTGCCAGTAGTATAGGGGCCGGGGTGCGCCGCACCGGGGAGCTGTTTTTT.

This clonotype came up many times. CDR3 sequence (DNA): TGTGCCAGCAGTTGGGATTACACCGGGGAGCTGTTTTTT. This encodes CASSWDYTGELFF. The rearrangement links TRBV6-2 or TRBV6-3 to TRBJ2-2, with no clear D. Trimming stripped 4 bases from V and 3 bases from J, with 6 bases between. The germline gives CDR1 MNHEY, CDR2 SVGEGT. The CDR3 length is 13 residues.

The chain combines TRBV19 with TRBJ1-2; no definite D call. Trimming removed 1 base at V and 4 bases at J, with 7 bases between. The CDR3 covers 13 residues. CDR1 is LNHDA, CDR2 SQIVND, per germline (reference sequence). The CDR3 nucleotides read TGTGCCAGTAGTATAGGTCACAGCTATGGCTACACCTTC. Protein product: CASSIGHSYGYTF.

This clonotype was recorded at least ten times. This chain uses TRBV6-1 with TRBJ2-1, with TRBD2 matching over 7 bases. After removal of 8 bases from V and 0 bases from J, the junction contained 10 bases not matched to a gene. CDR1 and CDR2 (germline): MNHNS, SASEGT. The CDR3 loop spans 16 amino acids. The CDR3 here is CASANPGLPSYNEQFF. In DNA, the CDR3 is TGTGCCAGCGCCAACCCGGGACTACCCTCCTACAATGAGCAGTTCTTC.

This clonotype has a count of ten or more. V is TRBV6-1 and J is TRBJ2-7; 8 bases are shared with TRBD1. The V gene end was trimmed by 6 bases and the J gene end by 4 bases; junction bases not matched to a gene: 5. CDR3 length: 13 residues. Germline loops: CDR1 MNHNS, CDR2 SASEGT. CDR3 loop: CASRKTGGYEQYF. The CDR3 region has the DNA TGTGCCAGCAGAAAAACAGGGGGATACGAGCAGTACTTC.

This clonotype has at least ten counts. V usage is TRBV20-1 and J usage is TRBJ2-3; D is perhaps TRBD2 (7 bases). V was pared by 2 bases and J by 4 bases, with 13 bases between. Per the germline V gene, CDR1 is DFQATT and CDR2 is SNEGSKA (reference sequence). The CDR3 runs to 14 residues. CDR3 in amino acids: CSARKGGGSDTQYF. The CDR3 region has the DNA TGCAGTGCTAGAAAGGGGGGGGGCTCAGATACGCAGTATTTT.

Many counts were recorded for this clonotype. The chain carries TRBV27 and TRBJ2-1, with unresolved D. The ends were cut back, 8 bases at V and 0 bases at J, with 11 bases in the middle. The CDR3 totals 14 residues. Germline CDR1 is MNHEY and CDR2 is SMNVEV (reference sequence). CDR3 bases: TGTGCCAGCGGGTACAGTAGCTCCTACAATGAGCAGTTCTTC. Translating gives CASGYSSSYNEQFF.

V is TRBV20-1 and J is TRBJ1-4; D possibly corresponds to TRBD1 (6 bases). With 0 bases removed from V and 8 bases from J, the gap between germline ends came to 19 bases. Germline CDR1 reads DFQATT; CDR2 reads SNEGSKA (reference sequence). The CDR3 is 16 amino acids. The CDR3 sequence is CSARDSRALGGEKLFF. The CDR3 region has the DNA TGCAGTGCTAGAGATTCGAGGGCCCTAGGGGGGGAAAAACTGTTTTTT.

This clonotype has a count of ten or more. Here the CDR3 DNA reads TGTGCTAGTGGTTTGGGCGCGAGCTCCTACAATGAGCAGTTCTTC. Its translation is CASGLGASSYNEQFF. The chain recombines TRBV12-5 with TRBJ2-1; no firm D call. The ends were cut back, 1 base at V and 0 bases at J, with 7 bases in the middle. Looked up from germline, CDR1 is LGHNT and CDR2 is FRNRAP. This CDR3 has 15 amino acids.

This clonotype appeared many times. This chain links TRBV24-1 with TRBJ2-5; tentatively, D is TRBD1 (6 bases). Between the trimmed V and J ends, which lost 4 bases and 4 bases, there was a span of 12 bases. Germline V CDR1 and CDR2: KGHDR, SFDVKD. This CDR3 comprises 14 residues. The CDR3: CATSDQGTIETQYF. In DNA form, the CDR3 reads TGTGCCACCAGTGACCAAGGGACAATAGAGACCCAGTACTTC.

This clonotype was picked up many times. The DNA for the CDR3 is TGCGCCAGCAGTGAGGTTGGCGGGGCAAACACCGGGGAGCTGTTTTTT. It is translated as CASSEVGGANTGELFF. This chain uses TRBV10-1 with TRBJ2-2; weak D call: TRBD2 (6 bases). The CDR3 consists of 16 residues. Trimming took 2 bases from V and 2 from J, leaving 12 bases between them. CDR1 is WNHNN, CDR2 SYGVQD, per germline (reference sequence).

This clonotype was recorded only once. The chain links TRBV6-2 or TRBV6-3 to TRBJ2-5; the D is unclear. Trimming shortened V by 0 bases and J by 3 bases, and 14 bases separated the two germline ends. The CDR3 consists of 16 residues. From germline, CDR1 is MNHEY and CDR2 SVGEGT. Here the CDR3 DNA reads TGTGCCAGCAGTTACTCCCAAATCACCTTTGAAGAGACCCAGTACTTC. Protein product: CASSYSQITFEETQYF.

The chain joins TRBV18 to TRBJ1-1, with D perhaps matching TRBD1 (5 bases). The CDR3 sequence is 14 residues long. The V gene's germline CDR1 is KGHSH and CDR2 LQKENI. The V end was cut by 5 bases, the J end by 7 bases, with 17 bases between. CDR3 region: CASSSAAGGNEAFF. Here the CDR3 DNA reads TGTGCCAGCTCATCCGCGGCCGGGGGGAATGAAGCTTTCTTT. Full variable domain (missing parts from reference TRBV18 and TRBJ1-1): NAGVMQNPRHLVRRRGQEARLRCSPMKGHSHVYWYRQLPEEGLKFMVYLQKENIIDESGMPKERFSAEFPKEGPSILRIQQVVRGDSAAYFCASSSAAGGNEAFFGQGTRLTVV.

This clonotype was counted many times. This chain links TRBV29-1 with TRBJ2-3; 11 nucleotides line up with TRBD2. The germline CDR1 and CDR2 sequences are SQVTM and ANQGSEA. This CDR3 region has 14 residues. V lost 6 bases and J lost 6; bases outside the gene matches: 8. The CDR3 spells CSVELAGAGDTQYF. CDR3 bases: TGCAGCGTCGAACTAGCGGGAGCAGGGGATACGCAGTATTTT.